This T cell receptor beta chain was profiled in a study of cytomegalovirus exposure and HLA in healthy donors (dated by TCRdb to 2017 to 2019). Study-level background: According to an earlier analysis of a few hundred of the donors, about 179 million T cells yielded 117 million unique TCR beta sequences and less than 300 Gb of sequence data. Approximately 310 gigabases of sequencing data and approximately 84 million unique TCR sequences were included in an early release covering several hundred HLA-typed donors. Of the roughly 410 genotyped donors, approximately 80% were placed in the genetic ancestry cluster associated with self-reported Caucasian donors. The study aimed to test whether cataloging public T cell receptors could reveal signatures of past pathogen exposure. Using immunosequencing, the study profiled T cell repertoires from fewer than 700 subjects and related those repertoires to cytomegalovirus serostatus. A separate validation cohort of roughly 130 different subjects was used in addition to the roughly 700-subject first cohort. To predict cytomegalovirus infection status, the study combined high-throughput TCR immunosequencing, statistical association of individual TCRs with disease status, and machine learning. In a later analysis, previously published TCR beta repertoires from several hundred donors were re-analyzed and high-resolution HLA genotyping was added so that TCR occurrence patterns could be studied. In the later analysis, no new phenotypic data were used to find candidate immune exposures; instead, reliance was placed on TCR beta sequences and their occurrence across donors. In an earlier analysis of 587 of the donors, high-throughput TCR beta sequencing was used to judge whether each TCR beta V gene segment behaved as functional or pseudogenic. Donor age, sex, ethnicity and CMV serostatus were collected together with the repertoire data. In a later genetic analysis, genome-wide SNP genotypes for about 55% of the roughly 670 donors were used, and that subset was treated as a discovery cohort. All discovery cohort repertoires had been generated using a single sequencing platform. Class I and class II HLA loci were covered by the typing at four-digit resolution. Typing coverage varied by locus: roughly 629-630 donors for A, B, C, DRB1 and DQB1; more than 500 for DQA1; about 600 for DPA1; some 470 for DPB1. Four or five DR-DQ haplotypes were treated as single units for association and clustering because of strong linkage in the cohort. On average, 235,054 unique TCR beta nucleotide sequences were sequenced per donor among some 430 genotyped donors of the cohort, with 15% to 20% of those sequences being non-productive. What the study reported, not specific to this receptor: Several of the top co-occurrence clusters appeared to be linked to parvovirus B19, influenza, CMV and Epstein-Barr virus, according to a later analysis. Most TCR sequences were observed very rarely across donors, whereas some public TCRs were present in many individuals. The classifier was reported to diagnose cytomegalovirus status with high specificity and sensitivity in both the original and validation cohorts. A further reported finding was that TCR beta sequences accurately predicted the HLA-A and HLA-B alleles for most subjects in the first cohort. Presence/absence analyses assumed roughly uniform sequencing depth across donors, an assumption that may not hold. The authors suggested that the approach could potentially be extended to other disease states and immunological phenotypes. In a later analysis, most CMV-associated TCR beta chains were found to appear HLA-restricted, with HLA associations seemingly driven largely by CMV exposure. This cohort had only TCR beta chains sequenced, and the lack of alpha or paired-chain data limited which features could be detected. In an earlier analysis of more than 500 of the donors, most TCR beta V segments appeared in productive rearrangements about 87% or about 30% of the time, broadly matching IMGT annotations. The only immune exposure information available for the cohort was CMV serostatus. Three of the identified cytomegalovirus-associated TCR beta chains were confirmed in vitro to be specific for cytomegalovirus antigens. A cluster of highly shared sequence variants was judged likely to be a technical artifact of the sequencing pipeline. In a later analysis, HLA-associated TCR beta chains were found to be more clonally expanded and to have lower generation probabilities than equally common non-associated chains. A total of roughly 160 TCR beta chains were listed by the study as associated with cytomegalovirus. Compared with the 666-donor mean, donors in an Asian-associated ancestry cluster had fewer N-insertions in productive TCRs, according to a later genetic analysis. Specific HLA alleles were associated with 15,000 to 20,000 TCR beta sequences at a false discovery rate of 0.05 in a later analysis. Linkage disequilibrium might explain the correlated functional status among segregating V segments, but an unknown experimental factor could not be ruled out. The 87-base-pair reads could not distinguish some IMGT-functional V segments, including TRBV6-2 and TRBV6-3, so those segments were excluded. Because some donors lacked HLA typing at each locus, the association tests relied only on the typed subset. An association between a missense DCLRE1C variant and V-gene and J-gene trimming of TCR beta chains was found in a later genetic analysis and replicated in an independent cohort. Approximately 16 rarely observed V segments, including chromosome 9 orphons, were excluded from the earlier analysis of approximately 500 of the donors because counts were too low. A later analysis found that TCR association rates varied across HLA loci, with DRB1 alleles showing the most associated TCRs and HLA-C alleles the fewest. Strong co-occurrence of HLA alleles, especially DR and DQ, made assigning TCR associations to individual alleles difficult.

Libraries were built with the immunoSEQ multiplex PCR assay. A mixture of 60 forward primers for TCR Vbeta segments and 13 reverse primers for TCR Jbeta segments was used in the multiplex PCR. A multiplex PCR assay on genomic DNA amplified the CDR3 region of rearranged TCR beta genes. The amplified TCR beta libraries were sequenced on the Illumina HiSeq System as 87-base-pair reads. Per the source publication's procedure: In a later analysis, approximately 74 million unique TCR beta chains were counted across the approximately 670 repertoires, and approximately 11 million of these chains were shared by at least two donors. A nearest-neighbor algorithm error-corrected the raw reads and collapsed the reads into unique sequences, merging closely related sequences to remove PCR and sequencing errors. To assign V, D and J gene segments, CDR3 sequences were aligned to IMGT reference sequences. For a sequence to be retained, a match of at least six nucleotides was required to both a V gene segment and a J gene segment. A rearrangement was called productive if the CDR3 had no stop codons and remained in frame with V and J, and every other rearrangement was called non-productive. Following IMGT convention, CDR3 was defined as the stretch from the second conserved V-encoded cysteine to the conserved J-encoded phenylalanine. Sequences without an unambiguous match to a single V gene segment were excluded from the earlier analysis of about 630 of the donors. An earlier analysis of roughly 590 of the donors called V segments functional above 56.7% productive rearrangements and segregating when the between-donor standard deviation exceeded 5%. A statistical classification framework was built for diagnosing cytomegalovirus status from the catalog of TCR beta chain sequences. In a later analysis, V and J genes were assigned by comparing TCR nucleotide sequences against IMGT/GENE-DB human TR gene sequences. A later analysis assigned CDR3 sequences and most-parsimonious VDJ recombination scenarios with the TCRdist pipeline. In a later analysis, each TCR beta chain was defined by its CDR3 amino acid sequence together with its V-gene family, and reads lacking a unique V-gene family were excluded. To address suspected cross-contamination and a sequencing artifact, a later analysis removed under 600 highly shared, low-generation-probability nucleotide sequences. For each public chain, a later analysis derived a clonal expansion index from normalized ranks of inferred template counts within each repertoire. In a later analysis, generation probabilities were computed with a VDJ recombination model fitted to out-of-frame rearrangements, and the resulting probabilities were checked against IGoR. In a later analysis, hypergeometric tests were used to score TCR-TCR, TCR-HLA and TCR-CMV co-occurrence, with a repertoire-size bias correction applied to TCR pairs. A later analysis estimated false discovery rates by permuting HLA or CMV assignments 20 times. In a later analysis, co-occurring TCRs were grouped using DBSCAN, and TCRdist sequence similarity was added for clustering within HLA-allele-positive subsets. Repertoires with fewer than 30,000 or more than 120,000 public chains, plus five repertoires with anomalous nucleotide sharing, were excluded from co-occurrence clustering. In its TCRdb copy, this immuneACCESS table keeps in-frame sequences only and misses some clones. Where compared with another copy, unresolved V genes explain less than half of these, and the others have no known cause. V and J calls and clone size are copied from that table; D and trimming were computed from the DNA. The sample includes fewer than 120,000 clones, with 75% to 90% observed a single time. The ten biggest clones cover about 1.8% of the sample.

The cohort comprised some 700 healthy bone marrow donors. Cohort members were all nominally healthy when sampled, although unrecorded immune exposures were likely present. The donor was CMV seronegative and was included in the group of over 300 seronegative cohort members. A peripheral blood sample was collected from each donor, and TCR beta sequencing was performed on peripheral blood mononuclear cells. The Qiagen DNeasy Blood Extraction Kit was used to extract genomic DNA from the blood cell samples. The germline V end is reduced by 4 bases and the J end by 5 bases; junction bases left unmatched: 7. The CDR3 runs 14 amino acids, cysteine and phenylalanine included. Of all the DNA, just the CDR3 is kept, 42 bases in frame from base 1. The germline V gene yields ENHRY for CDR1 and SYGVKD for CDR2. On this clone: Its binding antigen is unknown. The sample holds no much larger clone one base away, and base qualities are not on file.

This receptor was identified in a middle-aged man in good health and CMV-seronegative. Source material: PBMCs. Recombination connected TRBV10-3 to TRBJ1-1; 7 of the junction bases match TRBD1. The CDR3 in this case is CAISVQGGTTEAFF. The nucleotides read TGTGCCATCAGTGTTCAGGGGGGAACAACTGAAGCTTTCTTT.